Below, 21 T cell receptor beta chains from the same sample are listed, as sequenced in a study of OX40 agonist ivuxolimab in advanced cancers. Produced via immunoSEQ multiplex PCR; TCRdb's table is partial and in-frame only. The sample carries 45,000 to 60,000 clones, 89% recorded once. The specimen comprised CD4+ or CD8+ T cells sorted from blood, sampled in a trial of the OX40 agonist ivuxolimab. The receptors come from an adult with an advanced solid tumor such as melanoma, head and neck, liver or kidney cancer.

V usage is TRBV11-3 and J usage is TRBJ2-6; 7 bases align to TRBD1. Germline V gene sequence: CDR1 SGHNT, CDR2 YENEEA. J lost 4 bases, V lost 4 bases, and 7 bases had no gene match. This CDR3 spans 16 amino acids. CDR3 region: CASSSNRGSGANVLTF. The DNA of the CDR3 is TGTGCCAGCAGCTCAAACAGGGGTTCCGGGGCCAACGTCCTGACTTTC.

The chain joins TRBV11-2 to TRBJ2-5; D gene unclear. V gave up 0 bases and J gave up 1 base, with 9 bases separating them. Per germline, CDR1 SGHAT and CDR2 FQNNGV. CDR3 length: 15 amino acids. The DNA of the CDR3 is TGTGCCAGCAGCTTAGAGTACAGTCGCCAAGAGACCCAGTACTTC. Encoded protein: CASSLEYSRQETQYF.

V is TRBV7-6 and J is TRBJ2-7, with D hard to call. V was trimmed by 3 bases and J by 2 bases, leaving 20 bases between them. The CDR3 extends over 17 amino acids. CDR1 is SGHVS, CDR2 FNYEAQ, per germline. CDR3 protein: CASSFSRDGLLTYEQYF. The CDR3 DNA reads as TGTGCCAGCAGCTTTAGTCGAGATGGGCTCCTTACCTACGAGCAGTACTTC.

This clone has just one count. This chain links TRBV28 with TRBJ2-7; TRBD2 aligns across 9 bases. The V gene end was trimmed by 2 bases and the J gene end by 0 bases; junction bases not matched to a gene: 2. Looked up from germline, CDR1 is MDHEN and CDR2 is SYDVKM. This CDR3 is built from 15 residues. As DNA, the CDR3 is TGTGCCAGCAGTTTAGGGACTAGCAGCTCCTACGAGCAGTACTTC. Protein product: CASSLGTSSSYEQYF.

The chain recombines TRBV27 with TRBJ1-5, with 9 bases aligning to TRBD1. Germline V gene sequence: CDR1 MNHEY, CDR2 SMNVEV (reference sequence). The CDR3 has 16 residues. V trimming: 6 bases; J trimming: 5 bases; junction bases outside the gene matches: 11. CDR3 region: CASRTLTGGRDQPQHF. The CDR3 DNA follows: TGTGCCAGCAGAACTTTAACAGGGGGCAGGGATCAGCCCCAGCATTTT.

V gene TRBV7-6 combines with J gene TRBJ2-7, with D possibly matching TRBD1 (5 bases). The CDR3 extends over 13 amino acids. Trimming removed 5 bases at V and 5 bases at J, with 13 bases between. Germline V CDR1 and CDR2: SGHVS, FNYEAQ. The CDR3 reads CASSSRVIDEQYF. CDR3 in DNA: TGTGCCAGCAGCAGCAGGGTTATAGACGAGCAGTACTTC. Variable domain in full (rest from reference TRBV7-6 and TRBJ2-7): GAGVSQSPRYKVTKRGQDVALRCDPISGHVSLYWYRQALGQGPEFLTYFNYEAQQDKSGLPNDRFSAERPEGSISTLTIQRTEQRDSAMYRCASSSRVIDEQYFGPGTRLTVT.

The chain is built from TRBV11-2 and TRBJ1-1; weak D call: TRBD1 (5 bases). The CDR3 covers 14 residues. CDR1 SGHAT and CDR2 FQNNGV come from the germline V gene. V was shortened by 1 base and J by 11 bases, with 17 bases between the two germline ends. In nucleotides, the CDR3 is TGTGCCAGCAGCTTAGTGGGACGGACCGAGAGGGCTTTCTTT. This gives the protein CASSLVGRTERAFF.

The chain couples TRBV13 to TRBJ1-1; possibly TRBD1 for D (6 bases). The ends were cut back, 5 bases at V and 1 base at J, with 17 bases in the middle. Germline CDR1 and CDR2: PRHDT and FYEKMQ (reference sequence). The CDR3 covers 16 residues. CDR3 residues: CASSQSLGAGNTEAFF. The CDR3 bases are TGTGCCAGCAGCCAAAGCTTGGGGGCGGGGAACACTGAAGCTTTCTTT.

The V and J genes are TRBV4-1 and TRBJ1-1, with 11 nucleotides matching TRBD1. The CDR3 consists of 14 residues. CDR1 is MGHRA, CDR2 YSYEKL, per germline. J gave up 3 bases and V 5 bases, and 2 bases lay outside the gene matches. CDR3 bases: TGCGCCAGCAGCTTGGGACAGGGGGACACTGAAGCTTTCTTT. It translates to CASSLGQGDTEAFF.

V usage is TRBV5-8 and J usage is TRBJ2-5, with 11 bases aligning to TRBD2. The germline gives CDR1 SGHTS, CDR2 YDEGEE. The CDR3 is 15 residues long. Trimming removed 4 bases from V and 5 bases from J; junction bases left unmatched: 7. CDR3 sequence (DNA): TGTGCCAGCAGCCTGGGGACTAGCGGTAGGGAGACCCAGTACTTC. This sequence encodes CASSLGTSGRETQYF.

The J gene is TRBJ1-5, the V gene TRBV5-6; TRBD1 is a possible D gene (5 bases). The V gene's germline CDR1 is SGHDT and CDR2 YYEEEE. V was cut by 5 bases and J by 6 bases, with 27 bases left in between. This CDR3 region has 18 residues. The CDR3 spells CASSFTGTETIGGQPQHF. CDR3 nucleotide sequence: TGTGCCAGCAGTTTTACCGGGACCGAAACCATCGGAGGTCAGCCCCAGCATTTT.

V usage is TRBV13 and J usage is TRBJ1-2; D is ambiguous. The CDR3 loop spans 15 amino acids. Germline V gives CDR1 PRHDT, CDR2 FYEKMQ (reference sequence). The germline V and J ends were trimmed by 1 base and 0 bases, with 9 bases remaining between them. The CDR3 sequence is CASSLAPETNYGYTF. CDR3 DNA sequence: TGTGCCAGCAGCTTAGCCCCAGAAACTAACTATGGCTACACCTTC.

For the CDR3, the DNA is TGTGCCAGCAGCTTAGGTGGGGGGTACACTGAAGCTTTCTTT. Encoded protein: CASSLGGGYTEAFF. V usage is TRBV7-9 and J usage is TRBJ1-1; possible D gene TRBD1, 5 bases. V lost 1 base to trimming and J lost 3 bases, with 9 bases between them. From germline, CDR1 is SEHNR and CDR2 FQNEAQ (reference sequence). The CDR3 length is 14 residues.

The chain has TRBV5-8 and TRBJ1-4; D gene ambiguous. Germline V gene data show CDR1 as SGHTS and CDR2 as YDEGEE. V lost 4 bases to trimming and J lost 0 bases, with 7 bases between them. CDR3 size: 14 residues. The CDR3 region is CASSHYPTNEKLFF. DNA of the CDR3: TGTGCCAGCAGCCACTACCCAACTAATGAAAAACTGTTTTTT.

The chain combines TRBV14 with TRBJ2-1, with D unclear. The CDR3 has 15 amino acids. V lost 3 bases, J lost 5 bases, and 14 bases lay in between. The V gene's germline CDR1 is SGHDN and CDR2 FVKESK. The CDR3 DNA sequence: TGTGCCAGCAGCCAGCTAACTCCCGTCAACAATGAGCAGTTCTTC. This sequence encodes CASSQLTPVNNEQFF.

A single count supports this clone. This rearrangement joins TRBV7-9 to TRBJ2-7, with no clear D. The germline V gene encodes CDR1 SEHNR and CDR2 FQNEAQ (reference sequence). Between the trimmed V and J ends, which lost 2 bases and 4 bases, there was a span of 3 bases. The CDR3 consists of 11 residues. CDR3 nucleotide sequence: TGTGCCAGCAGCTTAAGATACGAGCAGTACTTC. Its translation: CASSLRYEQYF.

This chain connects TRBV28 to TRBJ2-5, with TRBD1 identical over 10 bases. Germline assignment: CDR1 MDHEN and CDR2 SYDVKM. This CDR3 is built from 15 residues. J gave up 5 bases and V 6 bases, and 9 bases lay outside the gene matches. CDR3: CASSMGTGVGETQYF. Here the CDR3 DNA reads TGTGCCAGCAGCATGGGGACAGGGGTGGGCGAGACCCAGTACTTC.

The chain employs TRBV2 and TRBJ2-5; D unresolved. Deletions cut 1 base from V and 4 bases from J, with 10 bases between. Germline V gives CDR1 SNHLY, CDR2 FYNNEI. The CDR3 extends over 14 amino acids. The CDR3 coding sequence is TGTGCCAGCAGTGAAGACACGTTCCCAGAGACCCAGTACTTC. It is translated as CASSEDTFPETQYF.

The chain is built from TRBV6-6 and TRBJ2-1; no clear D. Trimming removed 0 bases at V and 8 bases at J, with 5 bases between. Germline-derived CDR1 and CDR2 are MNHNY and SVGAGI (reference sequence). The CDR3 has 12 amino acids. For the CDR3, the DNA is TGTGCCAGCAGTTACTCGTCGTATGAGCAGTTCTTC. Translating it yields CASSYSSYEQFF.

The chain carries TRBV20-1 and TRBJ1-1; TRBD1 might be the D (5 bases). This CDR3 spans 11 amino acids. Germline V gene data show CDR1 as DFQATT and CDR2 as SNEGSKA (reference sequence). V was trimmed by 1 base and J by 7 bases, leaving 7 bases between them. The CDR3 sequence is CSARVGGEAFF. DNA for the CDR3: TGCAGTGCTAGAGTGGGGGGTGAAGCTTTCTTT.

This clone ranks as medium-sized. The chain uses TRBV5-6 and TRBJ1-2; no reliable D call. The CDR3 loop spans 15 amino acids. Per germline, CDR1 SGHDT and CDR2 YYEEEE. V lost 0 bases and J 8 bases, leaving 17 bases between the germline ends. The CDR3 DNA is TGTGCCAGCAGCTTGGCGGCCGTTTCACGTAGGGGCTACACCTTC. Translation: CASSLAAVSRRGYTF.